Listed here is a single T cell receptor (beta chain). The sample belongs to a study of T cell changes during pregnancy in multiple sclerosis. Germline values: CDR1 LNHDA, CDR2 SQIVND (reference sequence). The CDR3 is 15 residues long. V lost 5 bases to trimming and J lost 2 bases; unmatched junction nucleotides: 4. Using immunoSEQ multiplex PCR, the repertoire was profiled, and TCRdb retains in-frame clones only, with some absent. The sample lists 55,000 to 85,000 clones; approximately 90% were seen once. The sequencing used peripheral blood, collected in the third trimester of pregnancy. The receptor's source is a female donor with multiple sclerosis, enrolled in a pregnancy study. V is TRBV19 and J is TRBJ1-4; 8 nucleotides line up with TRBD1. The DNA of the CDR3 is TGTGCCAGTAGTGCCGGACAGGGCACTAATGAAAAACTGTTTTTT. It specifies CASSAGQGTNEKLFF.